The TCR beta chain described here comes from a study of blood T cell repertoires in COVID-19 (dated by TCRdb to the early 2020s). For the study in its entirety: Collaborator samples came from the United States, Italy and Spain and covered acute and convalescent phases of COVID-19. The material from the prospective study consisted of cDNA or gDNA derived from T cells, B-cell-depleted T cells, or PBMCs. The dataset comprised deeply sampled blood TCRbeta repertoires from subjects exposed to, actively infected with, or recovered from COVID-19. The repertoires were released in a freely available public database intended as a resource for research on the immune response to SARS-CoV-2. The samples were drawn from the first 160 participants of the ongoing ImmuneRACE study and from 1,254 subjects provided by 6 global collaborators. Sample metadata almost always included a de-identified subject ID, COVID-19 status, age in years and sex. HLA class I and class II types, where available, came from metadata supplied by the sample provider rather than from assay-based typing. What the study reported, not specific to this receptor: Clinical and demographic metadata were provided uncurated, with the amount varying by source and participant.

Taken from the germline V gene (reference sequence), the CDR1 and CDR2 loops are GTSNPN and SVGIG. Reading from cysteine to phenylalanine, the CDR3 counts 14 amino acids. Kept here is only the CDR3 DNA, which spans 42 bases and is read in frame from base 1. Trimming takes 0 bases off V and 5 bases off J; junction bases not matched to a gene: 6. Notes on this clone: The antigen it recognizes is unknown. No base-level quality is on record; no much larger clone is a single base apart.

Collaborating institutions collected whole blood in K2EDTA tubes following their own protocols. For TCRbeta analysis, collaborators shipped samples in one of three forms: frozen whole blood, isolated PBMCs, or DNA extracted from either of those sample types. The immunoSEQ Assay, a bias-controlled multiplex PCR, was used to amplify TCRbeta CDR3 regions from genomic DNA. As for the original processing: Nucleated cell counts per sample were estimated from amplification of reference gene primers within the assay. To quantify the absolute abundance of each unique TCRbeta CDR3 rearrangement, sequence reads were collapsed and filtered. For each sample, productive Simpson clonality was calculated as the square root of Simpson's diversity index across productive rearrangements. TCRdb retrieved this table from immuneACCESS and kept in-frame rearrangements only. Not all clones are present; in checked studies, unresolved V genes account for under half, and no reason is known for the remainder. V and J calls and clone size are given by that table; D and trimming were obtained from the DNA. This sample comprises some 120,000 clones, approximately 80% of them detected only once. The ten largest clones take up approximately 3.9% of the sample.

The sample comprised peripheral blood. This chain is built from TRBV30 and TRBJ1-2, with 7 bases in between that match TRBD1. This TCR derives from a woman between 45 and 60 years old with acute or convalescent COVID-19. DNA sequence: TGTGCCTGGAGTGTAGAAAGGGGGCATTATGGCTACACCTTC. It translates as CAWSVERGHYGYTF.